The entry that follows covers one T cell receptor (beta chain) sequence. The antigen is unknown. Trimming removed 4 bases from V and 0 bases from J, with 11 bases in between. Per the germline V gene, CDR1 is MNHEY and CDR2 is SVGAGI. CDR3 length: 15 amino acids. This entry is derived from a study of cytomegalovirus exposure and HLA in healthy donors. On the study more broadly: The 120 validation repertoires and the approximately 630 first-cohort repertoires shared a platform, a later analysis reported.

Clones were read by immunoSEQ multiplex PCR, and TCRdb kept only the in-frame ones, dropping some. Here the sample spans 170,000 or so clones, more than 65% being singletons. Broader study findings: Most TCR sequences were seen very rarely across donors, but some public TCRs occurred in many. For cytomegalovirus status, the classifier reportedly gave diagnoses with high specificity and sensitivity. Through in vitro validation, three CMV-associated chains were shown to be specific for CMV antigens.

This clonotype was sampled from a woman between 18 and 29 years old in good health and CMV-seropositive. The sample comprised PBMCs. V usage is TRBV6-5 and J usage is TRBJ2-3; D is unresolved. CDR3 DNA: TGTGCCAGCAGTTCGACTGGATCTAGCACAGATACGCAGTATTTT. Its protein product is CASSSTGSSTDTQYF.